This T cell receptor beta chain originates from a study of cytomegalovirus exposure and HLA in healthy donors. Study as a whole: Some 85 million unique TCRs from HLA-typed donors were held in an early data release.

PCR primers comprised 60 Vbeta and 13 Jbeta primers. This table comes from immunoSEQ multiplex PCR, and its TCRdb copy is limited to in-frame clones, with some not included. The sample carries around 150,000 clones, about 75% recorded once. V was pared by 6 bases and J by 1 base, with 14 bases between. The CDR3 is 15 residues long. Per germline, CDR1 MNHEY and CDR2 SVGAGI. About this clone itself: What it binds is not known.

General study results and limits: An analysis was carried out later, and it reportedly showed fewer N-insertions in an Asian-associated ancestry cluster than the approximately 710-donor mean. Earlier analysis yielded a pattern in which most TCR beta V segments were productive about 90% or about 30% of the time. The study carried out a later analysis of TCR beta sequences. It associated under 20,000 of them with specific HLA alleles at a false discovery rate of 0.05.

This TCR derives from a man in his late teens or twenties in good health and CMV-seronegative. The chain combines TRBV6-5 with TRBJ2-3, with D possibly matching TRBD1 (6 bases). Sequencing was carried out using PBMCs. Here the CDR3 reads CASSLGARGTDTQYF. In nucleotides, the CDR3 is TGTGCCAGCAGCCTGGGGGCGCGGGGCACAGATACGCAGTATTTT.